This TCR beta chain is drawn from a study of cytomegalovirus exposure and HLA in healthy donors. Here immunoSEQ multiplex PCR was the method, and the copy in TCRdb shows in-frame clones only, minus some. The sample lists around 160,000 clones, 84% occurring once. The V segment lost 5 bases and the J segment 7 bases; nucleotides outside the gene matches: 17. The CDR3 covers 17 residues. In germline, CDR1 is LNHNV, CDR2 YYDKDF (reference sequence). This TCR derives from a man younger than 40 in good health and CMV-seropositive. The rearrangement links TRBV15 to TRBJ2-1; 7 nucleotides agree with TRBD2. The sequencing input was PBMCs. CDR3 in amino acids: CATSGGEVGGGVNEQFF. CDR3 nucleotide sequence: TGTGCCACCAGCGGCGGAGAGGTTGGCGGGGGAGTAAATGAGCAGTTCTTC.